This T cell receptor beta chain was recorded in a study of early T cells in non-severe SARS-CoV-2 infection. Looking at the study overall: RNA in bulk from unsorted whole blood was sequenced, and chains were unpaired. Study-wide results and limits: VDJdb matches were skewed toward anti-spike CD8 T cell responses.

As part of library construction, unique molecular identifiers were attached to individual cDNA molecules. TCRdb re-derived calls from the 5' RACE reads in MiXCR, one entry per CDR3 protein. The table shows about 75,000 distinct CDR3 sequences, with 10% to 12% occurring only once. About this clonotype itself: As yet, its antigen is unknown.

The CDR3 has 16 amino acids. J gave up 3 bases and V 5 bases, and 10 bases lay outside the gene matches. The germline CDR1 and CDR2 sequences are SNHLY and FYNNEI. This sequence was found in an adult who was a healthcare worker with PCR-confirmed SARS-CoV-2 infection or an uninfected control (not recorded which). The sample here was whole blood, taken at baseline. V and J are TRBV2 and TRBJ2-7, with 10 bases matching TRBD1. CDR3 bases: TGTGCCAGCAGTAAGGACAGGGGGTCAAACTACTACGAGCAGTACTTC. Amino acids: CASSKDRGSNYYEQYF.